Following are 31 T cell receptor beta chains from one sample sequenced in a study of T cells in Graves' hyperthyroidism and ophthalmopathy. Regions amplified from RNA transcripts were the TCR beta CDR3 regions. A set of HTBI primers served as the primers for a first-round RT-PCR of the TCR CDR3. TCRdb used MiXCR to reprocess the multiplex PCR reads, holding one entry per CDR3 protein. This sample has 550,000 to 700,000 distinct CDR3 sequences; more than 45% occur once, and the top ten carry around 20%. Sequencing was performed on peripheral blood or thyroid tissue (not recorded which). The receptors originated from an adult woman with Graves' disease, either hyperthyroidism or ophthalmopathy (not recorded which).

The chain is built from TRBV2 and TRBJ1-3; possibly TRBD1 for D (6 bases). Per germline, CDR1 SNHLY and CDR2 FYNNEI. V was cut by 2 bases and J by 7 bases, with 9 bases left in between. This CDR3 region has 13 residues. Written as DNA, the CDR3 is TGTGCCAGCAGTGAACAGGGGAGCAACACCATATATTTT. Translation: CASSEQGSNTIYF.

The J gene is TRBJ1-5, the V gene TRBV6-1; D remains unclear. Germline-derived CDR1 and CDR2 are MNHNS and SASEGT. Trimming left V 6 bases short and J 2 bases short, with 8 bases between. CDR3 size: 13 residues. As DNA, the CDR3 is TGTGCCAGCAGCGGGGAACGCAATCAGCCCCAGCATTTT. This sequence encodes CASSGERNQPQHF.

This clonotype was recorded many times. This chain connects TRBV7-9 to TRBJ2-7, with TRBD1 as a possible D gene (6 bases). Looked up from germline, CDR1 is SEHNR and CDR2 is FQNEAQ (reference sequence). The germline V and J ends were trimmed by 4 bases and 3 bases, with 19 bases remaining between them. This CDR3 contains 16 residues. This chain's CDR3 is CASSSTPKGEFYEQYF. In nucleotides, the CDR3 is TGTGCCAGCAGCTCAACCCCCAAGGGGGAATTCTACGAGCAGTACTTC. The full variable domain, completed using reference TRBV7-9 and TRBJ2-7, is DTGVSQNPRHKITKRGQNVTFRCDPISEHNRLYWYRQTLGQGPEFLTYFQNEAQLEKSRLLSDRFSAERPKGSFSTLEIQRTEQGDSAMYLCASSSTPKGEFYEQYFGPGTRLTVT.

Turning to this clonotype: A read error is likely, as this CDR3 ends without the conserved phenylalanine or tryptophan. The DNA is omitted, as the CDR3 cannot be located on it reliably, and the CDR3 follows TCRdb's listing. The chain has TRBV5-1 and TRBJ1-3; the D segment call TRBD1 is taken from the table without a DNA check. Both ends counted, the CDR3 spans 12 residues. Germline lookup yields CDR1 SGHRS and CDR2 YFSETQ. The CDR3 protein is CASSLDQDRDWT.

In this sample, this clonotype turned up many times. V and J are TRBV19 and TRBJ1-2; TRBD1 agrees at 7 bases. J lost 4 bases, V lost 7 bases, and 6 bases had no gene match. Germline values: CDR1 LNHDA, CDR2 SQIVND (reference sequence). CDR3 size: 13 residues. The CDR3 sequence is CASKNRGSYGYTF. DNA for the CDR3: TGTGCCAGTAAGAACAGGGGTTCCTATGGCTACACCTTC.

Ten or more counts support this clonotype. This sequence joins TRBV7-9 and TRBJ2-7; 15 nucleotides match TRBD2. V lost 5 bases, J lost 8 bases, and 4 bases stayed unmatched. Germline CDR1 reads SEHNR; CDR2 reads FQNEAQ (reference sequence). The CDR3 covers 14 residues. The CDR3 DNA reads TGTGCCAGCAGCCAAGGACTAGCGGGAGGGAAGCAGTACTTC. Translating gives CASSQGLAGGKQYF.

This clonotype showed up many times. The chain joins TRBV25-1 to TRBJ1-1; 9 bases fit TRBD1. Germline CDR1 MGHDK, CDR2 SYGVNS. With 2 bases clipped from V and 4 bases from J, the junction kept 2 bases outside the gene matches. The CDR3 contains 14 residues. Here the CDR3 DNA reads TGTGCCAGCAGTGAACAGACAGGGGGCACTGAAGCTTTCTTT. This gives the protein CASSEQTGGTEAFF.

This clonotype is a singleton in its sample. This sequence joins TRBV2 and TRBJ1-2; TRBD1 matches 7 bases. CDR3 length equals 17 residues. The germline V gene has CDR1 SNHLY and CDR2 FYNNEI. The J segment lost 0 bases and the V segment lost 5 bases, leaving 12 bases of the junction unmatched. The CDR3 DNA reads TGTGCCAGCAGTTCGACAGGGCTTAAGGCCGCTAACTATGGCTACACCTTC. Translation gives CASSSTGLKAANYGYTF.

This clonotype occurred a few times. In DNA, the CDR3 is TGTGCCAGCAGCGGGGGAGCTTCGGGGGAGCAGTACTTC. Its protein is CASSGGASGEQYF. V gene TRBV6-1 combines with J gene TRBJ2-7, with D maybe TRBD2 (6 bases). The CDR3 covers 13 residues. CDR1 and CDR2 (germline): MNHNS, SASEGT. Deletions cut 6 bases from V and 7 bases from J, with 16 bases between.

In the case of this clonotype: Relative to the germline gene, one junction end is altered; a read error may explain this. CDR3 DNA sequence: TGTGCCAGCAGCTCGGTCTCCGGGACTAGCTTTGAGCAGTACTTC. Translated, it gives CASSSVSGTSFEQYF. The chain couples TRBV5-1 to TRBJ2-7, with TRBD2 matching over 9 bases. CDR1 is SGHRS, CDR2 YFSETQ, per germline. The CDR3 totals 15 residues.

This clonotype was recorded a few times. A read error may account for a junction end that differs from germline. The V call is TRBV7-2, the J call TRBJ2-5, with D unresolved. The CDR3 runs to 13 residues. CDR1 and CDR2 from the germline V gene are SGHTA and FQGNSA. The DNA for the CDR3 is TGCGCCAGCAGCTCAGATGTTCAAGAGACCCAGTACTTC. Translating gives CASSSDVQETQYF.

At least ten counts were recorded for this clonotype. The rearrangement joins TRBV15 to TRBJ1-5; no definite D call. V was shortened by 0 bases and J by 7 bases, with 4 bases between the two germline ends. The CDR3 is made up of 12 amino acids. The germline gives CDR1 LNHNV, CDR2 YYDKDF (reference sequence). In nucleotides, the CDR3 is TGTGCCACCAGCAGAGATCGGCAGCCCCAGCATTTT. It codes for CATSRDRQPQHF.

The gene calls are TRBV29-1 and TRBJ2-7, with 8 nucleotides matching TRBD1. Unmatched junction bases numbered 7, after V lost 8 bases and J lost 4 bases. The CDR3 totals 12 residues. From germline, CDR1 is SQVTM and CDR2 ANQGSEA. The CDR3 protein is CSYRDRSYEQYF. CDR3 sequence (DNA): TGCAGCTACCGGGACAGGTCTTACGAGCAGTACTTC.

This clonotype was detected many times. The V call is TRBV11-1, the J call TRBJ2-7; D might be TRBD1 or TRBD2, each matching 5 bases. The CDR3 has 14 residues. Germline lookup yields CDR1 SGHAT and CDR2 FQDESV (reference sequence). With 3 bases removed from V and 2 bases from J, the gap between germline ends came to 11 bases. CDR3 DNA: TGTGCCAGCAGCTTCGCCGGGACCGCCTACGAGCAGTACTTC. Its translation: CASSFAGTAYEQYF.

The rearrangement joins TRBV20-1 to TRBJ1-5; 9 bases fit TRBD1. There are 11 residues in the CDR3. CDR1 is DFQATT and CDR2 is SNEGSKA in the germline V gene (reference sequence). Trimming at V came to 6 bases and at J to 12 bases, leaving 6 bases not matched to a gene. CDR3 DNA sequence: TGCAGTGCACGGGACAGGGTCAGCCAGCATTTT. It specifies CSARDRVSQHF.

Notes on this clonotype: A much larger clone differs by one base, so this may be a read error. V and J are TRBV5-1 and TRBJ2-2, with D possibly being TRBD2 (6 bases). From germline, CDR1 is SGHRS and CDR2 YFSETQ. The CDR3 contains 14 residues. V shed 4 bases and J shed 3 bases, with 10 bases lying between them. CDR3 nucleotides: TGCGCCAGCAGCGCGGGACTGGACACCGGGGAGCTGTTTTTT. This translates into CASSAGLDTGELFF.

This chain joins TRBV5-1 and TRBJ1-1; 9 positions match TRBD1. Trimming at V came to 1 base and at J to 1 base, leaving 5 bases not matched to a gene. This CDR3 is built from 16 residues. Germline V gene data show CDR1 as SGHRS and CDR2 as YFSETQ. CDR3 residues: CASSLTGGAGNTEAFF. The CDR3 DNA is TGCGCCAGCAGCTTGACAGGGGGCGCGGGGAACACTGAAGCTTTCTTT.

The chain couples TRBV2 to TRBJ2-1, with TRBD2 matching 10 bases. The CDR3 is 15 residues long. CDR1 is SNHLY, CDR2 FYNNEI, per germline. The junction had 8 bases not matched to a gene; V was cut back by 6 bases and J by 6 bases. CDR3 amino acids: CASRLLAGVGNEQFF. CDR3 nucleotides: TGTGCCAGCAGGCTTCTAGCGGGAGTTGGCAATGAGCAGTTCTTC.

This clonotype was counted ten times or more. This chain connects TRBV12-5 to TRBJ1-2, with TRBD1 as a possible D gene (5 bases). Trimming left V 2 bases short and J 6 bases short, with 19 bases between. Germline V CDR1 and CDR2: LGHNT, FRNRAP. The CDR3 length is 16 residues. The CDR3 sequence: CASGLHSGHIIDGYTF. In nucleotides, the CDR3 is TGTGCTAGTGGTTTGCACTCCGGACATATAATAGATGGCTACACCTTC.

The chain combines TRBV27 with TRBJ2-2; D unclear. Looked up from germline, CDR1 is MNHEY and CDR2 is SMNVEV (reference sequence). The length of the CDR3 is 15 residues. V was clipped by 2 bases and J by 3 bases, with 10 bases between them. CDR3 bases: TGTGCCAGCAGTTTAGGAACTTTCTACACCGGGGAGCTGTTTTTT. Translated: CASSLGTFYTGELFF.

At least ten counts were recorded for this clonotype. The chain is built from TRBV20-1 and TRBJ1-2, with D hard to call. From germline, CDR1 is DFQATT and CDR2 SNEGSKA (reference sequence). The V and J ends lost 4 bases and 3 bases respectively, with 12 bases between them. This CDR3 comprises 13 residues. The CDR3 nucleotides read TGCAGTGCTATCTCGGACTCCGACTATGGCTACACCTTC. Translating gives CSAISDSDYGYTF.

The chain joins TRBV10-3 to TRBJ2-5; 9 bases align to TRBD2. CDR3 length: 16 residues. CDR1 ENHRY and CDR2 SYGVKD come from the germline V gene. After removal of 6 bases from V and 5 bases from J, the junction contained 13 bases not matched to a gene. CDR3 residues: CAIRRTSVGMMETQYF. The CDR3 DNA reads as TGTGCCATCAGGAGGACTAGCGTGGGGATGATGGAGACCCAGTACTTC.

The CDR3 reads CSAQTGDEKLFF. The CDR3 DNA is TGCAGTGCCCAGACAGGGGATGAAAAACTGTTTTTT. The chain carries TRBV20-1 and TRBJ1-4; 8 positions match TRBD1. This CDR3 comprises 12 residues. The J segment lost 6 bases and the V segment lost 6 bases, leaving 3 bases of the junction unmatched. CDR1 and CDR2 from the germline V gene are DFQATT and SNEGSKA (reference sequence).

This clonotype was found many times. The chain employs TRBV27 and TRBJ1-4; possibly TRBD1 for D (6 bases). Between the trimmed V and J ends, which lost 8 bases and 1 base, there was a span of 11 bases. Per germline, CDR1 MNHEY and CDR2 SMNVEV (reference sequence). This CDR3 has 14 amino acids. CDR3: CASPVQGTNEKLFF. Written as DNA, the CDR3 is TGTGCCAGCCCCGTACAGGGAACTAATGAAAAACTGTTTTTT.

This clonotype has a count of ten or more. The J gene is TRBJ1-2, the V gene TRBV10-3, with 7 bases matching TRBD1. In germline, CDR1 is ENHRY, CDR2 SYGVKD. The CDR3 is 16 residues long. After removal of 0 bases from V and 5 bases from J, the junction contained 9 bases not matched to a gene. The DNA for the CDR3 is TGTGCCATCAGTGAGTCAAGAGGGGGCCGCCAATATGGCTACACCTTC. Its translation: CAISESRGGRQYGYTF.

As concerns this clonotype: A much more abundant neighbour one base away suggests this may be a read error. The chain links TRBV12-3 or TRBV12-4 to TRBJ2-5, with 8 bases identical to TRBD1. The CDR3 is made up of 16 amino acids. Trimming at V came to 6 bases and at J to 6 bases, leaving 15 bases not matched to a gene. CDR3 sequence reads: CASSPGQGAGEKTQYF. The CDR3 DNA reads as TGTGCCAGCAGCCCCGGTCAGGGGGCAGGGGAGAAGACCCAGTACTTC.

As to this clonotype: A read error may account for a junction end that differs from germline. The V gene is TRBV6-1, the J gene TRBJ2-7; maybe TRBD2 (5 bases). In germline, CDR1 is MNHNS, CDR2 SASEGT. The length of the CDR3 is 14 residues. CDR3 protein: CAGSEEGPRYEQYF. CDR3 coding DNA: TGTGCCGGCAGTGAAGAGGGCCCAAGATACGAGCAGTACTTC.

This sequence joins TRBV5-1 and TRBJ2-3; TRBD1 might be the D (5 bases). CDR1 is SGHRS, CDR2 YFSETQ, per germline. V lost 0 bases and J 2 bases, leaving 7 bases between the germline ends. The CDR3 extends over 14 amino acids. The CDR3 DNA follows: TGCGCCAGCAGCTTGGTGGGGCCCACAGATACGCAGTATTTT. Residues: CASSLVGPTDTQYF.

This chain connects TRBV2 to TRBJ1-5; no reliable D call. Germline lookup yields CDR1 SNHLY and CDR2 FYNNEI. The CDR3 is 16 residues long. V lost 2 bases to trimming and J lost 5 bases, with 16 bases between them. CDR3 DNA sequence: TGTGCCAGCAGTGAAACTTATAGCATGGGGTATCAGCCCCAGCATTTT. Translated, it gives CASSETYSMGYQPQHF.

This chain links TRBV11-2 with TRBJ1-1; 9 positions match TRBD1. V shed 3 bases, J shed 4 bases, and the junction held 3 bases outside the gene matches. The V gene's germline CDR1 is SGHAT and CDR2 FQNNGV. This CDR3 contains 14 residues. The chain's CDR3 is CASSLTGGFTEAFF. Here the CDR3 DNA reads TGTGCCAGCAGCTTGACAGGGGGTTTCACTGAAGCTTTCTTT.

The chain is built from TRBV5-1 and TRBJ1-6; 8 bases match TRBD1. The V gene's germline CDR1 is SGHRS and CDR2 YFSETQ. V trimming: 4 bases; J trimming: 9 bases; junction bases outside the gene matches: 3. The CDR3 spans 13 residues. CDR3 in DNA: TGCGCCAGCAGCGCTGGACAGGGTTCACCCCTCCACTTT. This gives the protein CASSAGQGSPLHF.